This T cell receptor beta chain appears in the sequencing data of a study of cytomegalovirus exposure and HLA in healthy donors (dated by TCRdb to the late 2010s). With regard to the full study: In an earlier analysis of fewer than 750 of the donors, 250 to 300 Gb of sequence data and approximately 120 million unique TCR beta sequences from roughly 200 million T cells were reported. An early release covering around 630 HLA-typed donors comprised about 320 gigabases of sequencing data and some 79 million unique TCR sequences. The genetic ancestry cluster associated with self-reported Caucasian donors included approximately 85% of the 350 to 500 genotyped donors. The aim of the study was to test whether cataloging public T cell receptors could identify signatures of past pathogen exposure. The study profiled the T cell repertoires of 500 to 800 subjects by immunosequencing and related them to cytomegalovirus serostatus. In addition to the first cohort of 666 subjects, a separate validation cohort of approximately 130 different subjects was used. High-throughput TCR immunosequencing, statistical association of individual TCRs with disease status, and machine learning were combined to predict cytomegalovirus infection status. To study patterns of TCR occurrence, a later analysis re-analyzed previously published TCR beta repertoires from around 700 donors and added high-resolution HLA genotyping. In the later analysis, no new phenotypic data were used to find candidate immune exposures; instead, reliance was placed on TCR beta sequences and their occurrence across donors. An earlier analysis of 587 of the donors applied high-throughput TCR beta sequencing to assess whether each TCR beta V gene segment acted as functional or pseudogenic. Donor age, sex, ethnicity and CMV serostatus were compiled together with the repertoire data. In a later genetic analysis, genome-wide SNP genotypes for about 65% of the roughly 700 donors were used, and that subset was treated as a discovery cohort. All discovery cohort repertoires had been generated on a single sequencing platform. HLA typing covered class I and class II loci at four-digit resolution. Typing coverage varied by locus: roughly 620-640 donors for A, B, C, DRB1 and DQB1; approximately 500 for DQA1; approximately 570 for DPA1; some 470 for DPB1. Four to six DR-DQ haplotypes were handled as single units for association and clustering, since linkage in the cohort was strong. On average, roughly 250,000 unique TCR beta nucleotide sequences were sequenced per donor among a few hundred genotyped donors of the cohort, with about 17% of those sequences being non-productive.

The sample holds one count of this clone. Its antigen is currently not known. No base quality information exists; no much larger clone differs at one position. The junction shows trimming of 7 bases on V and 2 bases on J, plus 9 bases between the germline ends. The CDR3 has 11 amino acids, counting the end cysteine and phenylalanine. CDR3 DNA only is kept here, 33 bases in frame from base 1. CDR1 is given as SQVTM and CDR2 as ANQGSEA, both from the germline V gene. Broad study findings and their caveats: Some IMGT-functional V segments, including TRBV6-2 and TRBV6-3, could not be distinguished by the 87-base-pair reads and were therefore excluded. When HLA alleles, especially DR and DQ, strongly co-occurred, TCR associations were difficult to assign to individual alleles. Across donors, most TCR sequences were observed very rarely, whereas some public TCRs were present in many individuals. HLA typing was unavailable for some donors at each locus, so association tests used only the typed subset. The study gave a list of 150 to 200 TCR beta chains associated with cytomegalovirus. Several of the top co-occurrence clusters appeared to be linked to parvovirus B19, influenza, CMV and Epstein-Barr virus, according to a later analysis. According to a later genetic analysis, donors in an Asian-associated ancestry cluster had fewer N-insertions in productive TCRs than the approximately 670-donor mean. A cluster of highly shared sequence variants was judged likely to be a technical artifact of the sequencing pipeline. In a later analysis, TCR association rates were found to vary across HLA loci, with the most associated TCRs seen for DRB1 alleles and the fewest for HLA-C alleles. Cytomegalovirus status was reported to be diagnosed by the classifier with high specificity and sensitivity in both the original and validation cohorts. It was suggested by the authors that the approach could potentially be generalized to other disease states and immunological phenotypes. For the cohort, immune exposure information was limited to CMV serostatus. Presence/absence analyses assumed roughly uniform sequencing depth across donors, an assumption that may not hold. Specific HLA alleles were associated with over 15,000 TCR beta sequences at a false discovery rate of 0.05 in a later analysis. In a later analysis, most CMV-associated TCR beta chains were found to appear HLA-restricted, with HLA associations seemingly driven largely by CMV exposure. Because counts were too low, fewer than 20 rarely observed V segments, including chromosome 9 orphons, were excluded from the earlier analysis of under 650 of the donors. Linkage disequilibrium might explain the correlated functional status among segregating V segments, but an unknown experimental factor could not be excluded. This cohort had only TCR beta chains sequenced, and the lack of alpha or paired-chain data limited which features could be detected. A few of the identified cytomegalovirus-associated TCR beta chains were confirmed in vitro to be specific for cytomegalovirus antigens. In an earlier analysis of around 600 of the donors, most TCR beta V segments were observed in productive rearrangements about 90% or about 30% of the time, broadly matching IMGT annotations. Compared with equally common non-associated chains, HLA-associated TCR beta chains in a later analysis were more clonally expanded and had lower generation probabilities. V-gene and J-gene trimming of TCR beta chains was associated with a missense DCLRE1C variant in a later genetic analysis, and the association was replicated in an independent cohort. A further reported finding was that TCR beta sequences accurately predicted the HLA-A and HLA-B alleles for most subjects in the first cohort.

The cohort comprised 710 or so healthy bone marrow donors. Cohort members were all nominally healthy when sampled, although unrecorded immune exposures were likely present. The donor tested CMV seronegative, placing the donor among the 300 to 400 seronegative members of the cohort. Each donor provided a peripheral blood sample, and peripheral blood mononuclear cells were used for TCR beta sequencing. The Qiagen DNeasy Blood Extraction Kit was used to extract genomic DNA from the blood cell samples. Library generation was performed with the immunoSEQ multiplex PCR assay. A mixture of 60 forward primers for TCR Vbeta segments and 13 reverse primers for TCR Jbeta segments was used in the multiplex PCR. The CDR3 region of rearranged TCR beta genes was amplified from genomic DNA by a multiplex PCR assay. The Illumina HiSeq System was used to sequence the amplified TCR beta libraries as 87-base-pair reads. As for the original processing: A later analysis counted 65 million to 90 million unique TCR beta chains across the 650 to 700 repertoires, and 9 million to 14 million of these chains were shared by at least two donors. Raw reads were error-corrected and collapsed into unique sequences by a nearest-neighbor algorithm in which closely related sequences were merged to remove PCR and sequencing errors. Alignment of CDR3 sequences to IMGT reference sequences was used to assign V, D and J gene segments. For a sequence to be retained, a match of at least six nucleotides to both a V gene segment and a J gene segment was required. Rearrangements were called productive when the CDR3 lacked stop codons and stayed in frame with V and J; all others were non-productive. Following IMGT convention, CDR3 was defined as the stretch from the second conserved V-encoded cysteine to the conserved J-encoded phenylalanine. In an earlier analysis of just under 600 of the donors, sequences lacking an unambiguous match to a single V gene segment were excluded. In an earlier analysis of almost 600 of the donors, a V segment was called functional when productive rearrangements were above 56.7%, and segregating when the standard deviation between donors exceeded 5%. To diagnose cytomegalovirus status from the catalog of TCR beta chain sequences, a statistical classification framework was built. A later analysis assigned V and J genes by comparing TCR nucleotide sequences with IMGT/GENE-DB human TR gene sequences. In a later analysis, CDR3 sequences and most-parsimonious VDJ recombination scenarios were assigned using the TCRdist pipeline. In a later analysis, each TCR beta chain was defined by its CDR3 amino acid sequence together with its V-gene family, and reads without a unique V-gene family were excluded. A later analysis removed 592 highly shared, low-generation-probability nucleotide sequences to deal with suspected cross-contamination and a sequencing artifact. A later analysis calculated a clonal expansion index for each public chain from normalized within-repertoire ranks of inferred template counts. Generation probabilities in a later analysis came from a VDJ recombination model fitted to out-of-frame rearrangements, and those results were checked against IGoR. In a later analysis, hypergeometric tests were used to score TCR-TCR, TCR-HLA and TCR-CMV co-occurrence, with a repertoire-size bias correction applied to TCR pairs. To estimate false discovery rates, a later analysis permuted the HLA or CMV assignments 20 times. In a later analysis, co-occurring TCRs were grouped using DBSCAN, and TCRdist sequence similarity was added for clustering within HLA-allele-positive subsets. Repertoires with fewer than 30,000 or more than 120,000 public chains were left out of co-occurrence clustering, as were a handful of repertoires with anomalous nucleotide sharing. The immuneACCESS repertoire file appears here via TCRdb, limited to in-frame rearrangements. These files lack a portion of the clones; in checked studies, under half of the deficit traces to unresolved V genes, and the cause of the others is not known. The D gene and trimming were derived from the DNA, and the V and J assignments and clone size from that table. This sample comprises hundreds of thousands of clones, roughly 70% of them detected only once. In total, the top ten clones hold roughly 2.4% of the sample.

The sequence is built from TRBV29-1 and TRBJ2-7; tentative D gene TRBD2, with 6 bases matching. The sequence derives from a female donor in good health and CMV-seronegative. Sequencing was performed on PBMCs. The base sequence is TGCAGCGCGGGACTTCCCTACGAGCAGTACTTC. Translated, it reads CSAGLPYEQYF.